Following are 9 T cell receptor beta chains from one sample sequenced in a study of T cell responses to AZD1222 COVID-19 vaccine. Clones were read by immunoSEQ multiplex PCR, and TCRdb kept only the in-frame ones, dropping some. In the table there are about 120,000 clones, about 89% of which are singletons. The specimen comprised peripheral blood, sampled on day 0 of AZD1222 vaccination. The origin of the receptors is an adult in good health.

This clone was seen just once. The gene calls are TRBV28 and TRBJ1-6; D call uncertain. With 4 bases removed from V and 10 bases from J, the gap between germline ends came to 5 bases. The CDR3 runs 11 residues. CDR1 is MDHEN and CDR2 is SYDVKM in the germline V gene. The CDR3 DNA is TGTGCCAGCAGTTCCCCGTCACCCCTCCACTTT. Its protein product is CASSSPSPLHF.

This chain links TRBV24-1 with TRBJ2-5, with D hard to call. Trimming took 4 bases from V and 2 from J, leaving 19 bases between them. The CDR3 covers 17 residues. Per germline, CDR1 KGHDR and CDR2 SFDVKD. CDR3 DNA sequence: TGTGCCACCAGTGAAAAACCCGGTGGTAGCAGGCAAGAGACCCAGTACTTC. Translated, it gives CATSEKPGGSRQETQYF.

This chain connects TRBV30 to TRBJ1-2; 7 bases are a match to TRBD1. CDR3 length: 12 residues. Per the germline V gene, CDR1 is GTSNPN and CDR2 is SVGIG (reference sequence). V dropped 4 bases and J dropped 2; count of bases not matched to a gene: 1. The CDR3 DNA reads TGTGCCTGGACAGGGGGAAACTATGGCTACACCTTC. Protein: CAWTGGNYGYTF.

This chain links TRBV2 with TRBJ1-2; TRBD1 agrees at 7 bases. The CDR3 is 16 amino acids. V lost 6 bases, J lost 3 bases, and 13 bases stayed unmatched. Germline V CDR1 and CDR2: SNHLY, FYNNEI. The CDR3 region is CASSRVPGTAYYGYTF. In DNA, the CDR3 is TGTGCCAGCAGCCGAGTTCCCGGGACAGCGTACTATGGCTACACCTTC.

The chain carries TRBV19 and TRBJ1-1; D might be TRBD1 (5 bases). From germline, CDR1 is LNHDA and CDR2 SQIVND (reference sequence). The V end was cut by 7 bases, the J end by 5 bases, with 11 bases between. This CDR3 is 12 amino acids long. CDR3 nucleotides: TGTGCCAGTATGGGGGGGGTTACTGAAGCTTTCTTT. It encodes CASMGGVTEAFF.

The chain uses TRBV3-1 (or the pseudogene TRBV3-2) and TRBJ1-2; D gene ambiguous. The CDR3 totals 15 residues. V lost 0 bases, J lost 8 bases, and 16 bases lay in between. Germline CDR1 reads LGHDT; CDR2 reads YNNKEL (reference sequence). Written as DNA, the CDR3 is TGTGCCAGCAGCCAAGATCTTGGCGGGTCGGAAGGCTACACCTTC. Its translation: CASSQDLGGSEGYTF.

The chain recombines TRBV10-3 with TRBJ1-3; the D gene is possibly TRBD1 (6 bases). V dropped 7 bases and J dropped 0 bases, with 10 bases sitting between them. CDR1 ENHRY and CDR2 SYGVKD come from the germline V gene. The CDR3 has 14 amino acids. CDR3 DNA: TGTGCCATCATGAGGGGGAACTCTGGAAACACCATATATTTT. Encoded protein: CAIMRGNSGNTIYF.

The genes are TRBV28 and TRBJ1-2; TRBD1 matches at 7 bases. The trim removed 9 bases at V and 7 bases at J, leaving 14 bases unmatched. This CDR3 is built from 14 residues. Germline V CDR1 and CDR2: MDHEN, SYDVKM. The CDR3 nucleotides read TGTGCCAGTCTTCACAGGGGTCTAGGTCTTGGCTACACCTTC. Protein sequence: CASLHRGLGLGYTF.

This sequence joins TRBV10-3 and TRBJ2-3; maybe TRBD1 (6 bases). The germline CDR1 and CDR2 sequences are ENHRY and SYGVKD. V shed 3 bases and J shed 3 bases, with 7 bases lying between them. The CDR3 spans 13 residues. CDR3 loop: CAISEGQTDTQYF. CDR3 bases: TGTGCCATCAGTGAAGGACAGACAGATACGCAGTATTTT.